These 22 T cell receptor beta chains originate from one sample sequenced in a study of shared clonotypes between healthy human individuals. Assay: immunoSEQ multiplex PCR; the TCRdb copy retains only in-frame clones and omits some. Among approximately 1.1 million clones listed, about four fifths were seen once. The sample was memory CD4+ T cells from PBMCs. Subset here: CD45RA-negative fraction. These receptors were taken from a man younger than 30 in good health. Some clones in this sample may be carry-over from other donors' samples.

The chain uses TRBV19 and TRBJ1-5, with 8 bases that match TRBD1. Germline CDR1 and CDR2: LNHDA and SQIVND (reference sequence). V lost 9 bases, J lost 2 bases, and 12 bases stayed unmatched. The CDR3 length is 16 residues. This CDR3 is CASKTGEVKGNQPQHF. The CDR3 DNA reads TGTGCCAGCAAGACAGGGGAGGTAAAGGGCAATCAGCCCCAGCATTTT.

This chain connects TRBV15 to TRBJ2-2, with 12 bases matching TRBD2. Per the germline V gene, CDR1 is LNHNV and CDR2 is YYDKDF (reference sequence). V was pared by 3 bases and J by 7 bases, with 9 bases of the junction left unmatched. The CDR3 is 17 residues long. CDR3 in amino acids: CATSSRLVTSGSGELFF. In DNA, the CDR3 is TGTGCCACCAGCAGTCGTCTAGTGACTAGCGGGAGCGGGGAGCTGTTTTTT.

The J gene is TRBJ2-3, the V gene TRBV6-4, with 10 positions matching TRBD2. CDR3 length equals 13 residues. J was trimmed by 6 bases and V by 6 bases; bases with no gene match: 3. From germline, CDR1 is MRHNA and CDR2 SNTAGT. In DNA, the CDR3 is TGTGCCAGCAGCCTAGCGGGAGCGGATACGCAGTATTTT. This codes for CASSLAGADTQYF.

The chain links TRBV29-1 to TRBJ1-1; perhaps TRBD1 as D (5 bases). V was pared by 4 bases and J by 7 bases, with 13 bases between. Looked up from germline, CDR1 is SQVTM and CDR2 is ANQGSEA. The CDR3 contains 12 residues. CDR3 DNA: TGCAGCGTTGTGGGGCGGCACATTGAAGCTTTCTTT. Translated: CSVVGRHIEAFF.

The chain links TRBV11-2 to TRBJ2-5; D may be TRBD2 (5 bases). This CDR3 is built from 14 residues. CDR1 SGHAT and CDR2 FQNNGV come from the germline V gene. Trimming stripped 4 bases from V and 2 bases from J, with 11 bases between. The DNA for the CDR3 is TGTGCCAGCAGCTGGCGACCGGGACAAGAGACCCAGTACTTC. Residues: CASSWRPGQETQYF.

V is TRBV28 and J is TRBJ2-7, with 7 bases that match TRBD2. CDR3 length: 15 amino acids. Trimming removed 4 bases from V and 0 bases from J; junction bases left unmatched: 6. Germline lookup yields CDR1 MDHEN and CDR2 SYDVKM. CDR3 loop: CASSWTGGSSYEQYF. The CDR3, as DNA: TGTGCCAGCAGTTGGACCGGGGGGAGCTCCTACGAGCAGTACTTC.

This clone was seen a single time. V and J are TRBV28 and TRBJ2-1; either TRBD1 or TRBD2 may fit D (6 bases each). Deletions cut 5 bases from V and 10 bases from J, with 27 bases between. Germline CDR1 MDHEN, CDR2 SYDVKM. The CDR3 consists of 17 residues. Written as DNA, the CDR3 is TGTGCCAGCAGTCTAGGCCGGTGGGGGGCCCCCACAAGGGAGCAGTTCTTC. It encodes CASSLGRWGAPTREQFF.

V is TRBV6-5 and J is TRBJ2-5, with D possibly matching TRBD2 (6 bases). The CDR3 is made up of 16 amino acids. V lost 2 bases and J 2 bases, leaving 15 bases between the germline ends. Germline V gene data show CDR1 as MNHEY and CDR2 as SVGAGI. The CDR3 spells CASSYHGPGGQETQYF. The CDR3 DNA reads TGTGCCAGCAGTTACCACGGGCCCGGAGGGCAAGAGACCCAGTACTTC.

This chain joins TRBV28 and TRBJ2-1, with unresolved D. The CDR3 spans 14 residues. The germline V gene encodes CDR1 MDHEN and CDR2 SYDVKM. V was pared by 5 bases and J by 2 bases, with 10 bases between. The CDR3 sequence: CASSLVGAYNEQFF. DNA for the CDR3: TGTGCCAGCAGTCTGGTGGGTGCCTACAATGAGCAGTTCTTC.

The CDR3 DNA is TGTGCCAGCAGTCCCCAACCTCCTAGCTCCTACAATGAGCAGTTCTTC. Translating it yields CASSPQPPSSYNEQFF. The chain couples TRBV6-4 to TRBJ2-1; unclear D gene. The germline V gene encodes CDR1 MRHNA and CDR2 SNTAGT. Trimming removed 5 bases from V and 0 bases from J, with 14 bases in between. The CDR3 is 16 residues long.

V is TRBV5-1 and J is TRBJ2-7, with D perhaps matching TRBD2 (6 bases). V lost 0 bases to trimming and J lost 0 bases, with 13 bases between them. The CDR3 has 16 amino acids. Per germline, CDR1 SGHRS and CDR2 YFSETQ. CDR3 region: CASSLGGLASSYEQYF. CDR3 nucleotides: TGCGCCAGCAGCTTGGGGGGACTCGCCTCCTCCTACGAGCAGTACTTC.

This chain links TRBV27 with TRBJ1-1; weak D call: TRBD1 (5 bases). This CDR3 has 14 residues. V lost 6 bases and J lost 8, with 19 bases in between. Germline assignment: CDR1 MNHEY and CDR2 SMNVEV (reference sequence). CDR3 protein: CASRGNRDLGEAFF. The CDR3 nucleotides read TGTGCCAGCAGAGGGAATCGGGACTTGGGGGAAGCTTTCTTT.

This clone was detected once. This rearrangement joins TRBV25-1 to TRBJ2-7; D unresolved. CDR1 and CDR2 from the germline V gene are MGHDK and SYGVNS. The CDR3 sequence is 14 residues long. V was pared by 1 base and J by 6 bases, with 13 bases between. The CDR3 sequence: CASSEFRLVGEQYF. The CDR3 bases are TGTGCCAGCAGTGAATTTCGCTTAGTCGGCGAGCAGTACTTC.

This clone came up a few times. CDR3 sequence reads: CASSQGTVNTGELFF. The CDR3, as DNA: TGTGCCAGCAGCCAAGGGACGGTGAACACCGGGGAGCTGTTTTTT. The genes are TRBV27 and TRBJ2-2; D may be TRBD1 or TRBD2 (5 bases each). Germline V gene lookup returns CDR1 MNHEY and CDR2 SMNVEV (reference sequence). This CDR3 comprises 15 residues. V was clipped by 6 bases and J by 1 base, with 12 bases between them.

V gene TRBV25-1 combines with J gene TRBJ2-7; D is possibly TRBD2 (5 bases). Germline V CDR1 and CDR2: MGHDK, SYGVNS. CDR3 length: 12 residues. Trimming cost V 6 bases and J 5 bases, with 11 bases left between them. This CDR3 reads CASRTVGDEQYF. DNA of the CDR3: TGTGCCAGCAGAACCGTCGGGGACGAGCAGTACTTC.

This clone occurred once. The same CDR3 is also encoded by other DNA sequences in this sample. This chain uses TRBV11-2 with TRBJ1-1; TRBD1 is a possible D gene (6 bases). Deletions cut 3 bases from V and 1 base from J, with 12 bases between. CDR1 and CDR2 (germline): SGHAT, FQNNGV. The CDR3 has 15 residues. The CDR3 reads CASSFSTGANTEAFF. The CDR3 region has the DNA TGTGCCAGCAGCTTCTCGACGGGGGCGAACACTGAAGCTTTCTTT. Looking up the rest from reference TRBV11-2 and TRBJ1-1 gives the full variable domain: EAGVAQSPRYKIIEKRQSVAFWCNPISGHATLYWYQQILGQGPKLLIQFQNNGVVDDSQLPKDRFSAERLKGVDSTLKIQPAKLEDSAVYLCASSFSTGANTEAFFGQGTRLTVV.

This clone was counted a single time. The gene calls are TRBV5-1 and TRBJ2-2; no clear D gene. CDR3 length equals 15 residues. The germline CDR1 and CDR2 sequences are SGHRS and YFSETQ. Between the trimmed V and J ends, which lost 0 bases and 3 bases, there was a span of 9 bases. CDR3 in amino acids: CASSLGHLYTGELFF. In DNA form, the CDR3 reads TGCGCCAGCAGCTTGGGGCACCTGTACACCGGGGAGCTGTTTTTT.

For this clone: Other DNA variants within this sample encode the same CDR3. This sequence joins TRBV9 and TRBJ2-5; D is unresolved. The V end lost 0 bases, the J end lost 4 bases, and 10 bases lay between the germline ends. Germline V gene data show CDR1 as SGDLS and CDR2 as YYNGEE. CDR3 length equals 14 residues. CDR3 protein: CASSVGPQVETQYF. CDR3 nucleotides: TGTGCCAGCAGCGTAGGCCCCCAGGTAGAGACCCAGTACTTC. Based on the CDR3 plus reference TRBV9 and TRBJ2-5, the full variable domain is DSGVTQTPKHLITATGQRVTLRCSPRSGDLSVYWYQQSLDQGLQFLIQYYNGEERAKGNILERFSAQQFPDLHSELNLSSLELGDSALYFCASSVGPQVETQYFGPGTRLLVL.

The DNA for the CDR3 is TGTGCCAGCAGTTTTGGGCTATTTGGCCAGCCCCAGCATTTT. It yields the protein CASSFGLFGQPQHF. The gene calls are TRBV28 and TRBJ1-5; no clear D. CDR1 MDHEN and CDR2 SYDVKM come from the germline V gene. V lost 3 bases and J lost 7, with 13 bases in between. This CDR3 is built from 14 residues.

The table lists this clone with a few counts. This chain links TRBV7-2 with TRBJ1-1; D remains unclear. CDR1 SGHTA and CDR2 FQGNSA come from the germline V gene. The CDR3 sequence is 12 residues long. The V end lost 5 bases, the J end lost 7 bases, and 11 bases lay between the germline ends. In nucleotides, the CDR3 is TGTGCCAGCAGCCCTCCCGGTCGTGAAGCTTTCTTT. This encodes CASSPPGREAFF. Complete variable domain (other parts from reference TRBV7-2 and TRBJ1-1): GAGVSQSPSNKVTEKGKDVELRCDPISGHTALYWYRQSLGQGLEFLIYFQGNSAPDKSGLPSDRFSAERTGGSVSTLTIQRTQQEDSAVYLCASSPPGREAFFGQGTRLTVV.

The chain has TRBV10-1 and TRBJ2-5; D is unresolved. CDR1 is WNHNN and CDR2 is SYGVQD in the germline V gene (reference sequence). This CDR3 comprises 13 residues. V dropped 5 bases and J dropped 4 bases, with 11 bases sitting between them. In DNA form, the CDR3 reads TGCGCCAGCAGTCTGCACCCAGGAGAGACCCAGTACTTC. Its translation is CASSLHPGETQYF.

CDR3 DNA: TGTGCCAGCAGCAGGGCTGAAAAACTGTTTTTT. Translating gives CASSRAEKLFF. The chain couples TRBV2 to TRBJ1-4; perhaps TRBD1 as D (5 bases). CDR1 and CDR2 (germline): SNHLY, FYNNEI. The CDR3 loop spans 11 amino acids. The V and J ends lost 6 bases and 7 bases respectively, with 6 bases between them.